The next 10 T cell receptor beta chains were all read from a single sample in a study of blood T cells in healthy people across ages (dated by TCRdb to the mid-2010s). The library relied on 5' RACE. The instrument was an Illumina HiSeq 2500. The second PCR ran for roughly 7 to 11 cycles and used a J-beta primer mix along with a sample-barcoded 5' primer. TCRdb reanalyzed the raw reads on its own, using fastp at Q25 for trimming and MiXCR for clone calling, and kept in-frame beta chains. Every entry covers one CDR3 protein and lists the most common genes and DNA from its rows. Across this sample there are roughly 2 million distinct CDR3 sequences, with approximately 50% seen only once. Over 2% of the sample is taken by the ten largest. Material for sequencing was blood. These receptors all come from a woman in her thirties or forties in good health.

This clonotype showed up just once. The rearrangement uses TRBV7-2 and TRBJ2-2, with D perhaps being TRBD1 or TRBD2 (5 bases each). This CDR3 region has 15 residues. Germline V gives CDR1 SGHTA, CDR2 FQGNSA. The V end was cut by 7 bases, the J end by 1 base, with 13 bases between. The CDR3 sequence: CASTGPLRNTGELFF. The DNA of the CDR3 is TGTGCCAGCACGGGGCCTCTACGGAACACCGGGGAGCTGTTTTTT.

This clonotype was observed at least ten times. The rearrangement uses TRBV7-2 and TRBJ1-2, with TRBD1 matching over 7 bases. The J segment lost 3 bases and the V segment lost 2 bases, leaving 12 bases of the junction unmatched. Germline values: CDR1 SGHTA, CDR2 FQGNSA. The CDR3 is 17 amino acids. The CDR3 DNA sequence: TGTGCCAGCAGCTTACTGTGGCAGGGGGGCGAAGACTATGGCTACACCTTC. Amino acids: CASSLLWQGGEDYGYTF.

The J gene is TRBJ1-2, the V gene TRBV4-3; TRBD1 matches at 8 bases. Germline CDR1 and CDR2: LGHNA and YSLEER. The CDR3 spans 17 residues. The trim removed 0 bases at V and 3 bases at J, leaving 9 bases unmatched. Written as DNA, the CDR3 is TGCGCCAGCAGCCAAGATCCCCGGACAGGGCCCTACTATGGCTACACCTTC. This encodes CASSQDPRTGPYYGYTF.

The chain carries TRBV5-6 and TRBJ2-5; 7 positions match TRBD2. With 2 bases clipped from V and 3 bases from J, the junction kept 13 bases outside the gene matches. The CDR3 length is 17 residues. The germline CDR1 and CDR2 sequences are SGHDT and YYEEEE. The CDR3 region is CASSLKGAGRDEETQYF. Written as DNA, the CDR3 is TGTGCCAGCAGCTTAAAGGGAGCGGGGAGGGATGAAGAGACCCAGTACTTC. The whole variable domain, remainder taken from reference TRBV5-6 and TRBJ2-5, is DAGVTQSPTHLIKTRGQQVTLRCSPKSGHDTVSWYQQALGQGPQFIFQYYEEEERQRGNFPDRFSGHQFPNYSSELNVNALLLGDSALYLCASSLKGAGRDEETQYFGPGTRLLVL.

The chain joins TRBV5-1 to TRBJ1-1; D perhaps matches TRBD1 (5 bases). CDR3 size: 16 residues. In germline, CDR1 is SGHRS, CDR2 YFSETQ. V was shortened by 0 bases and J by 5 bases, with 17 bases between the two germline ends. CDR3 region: CASSLEEGIRGTEAFF. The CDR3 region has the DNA TGCGCCAGCAGCTTGGAGGAGGGGATTAGAGGGACTGAAGCTTTCTTT. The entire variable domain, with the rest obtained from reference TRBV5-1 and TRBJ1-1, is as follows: KAGVTQTPRYLIKTRGQQVTLSCSPISGHRSVSWYQQTPGQGLQFLFEYFSETQRNKGNFPGRFSGRQFSNSRSEMNVSTLELGDSALYLCASSLEEGIRGTEAFFGQGTRLTVV.

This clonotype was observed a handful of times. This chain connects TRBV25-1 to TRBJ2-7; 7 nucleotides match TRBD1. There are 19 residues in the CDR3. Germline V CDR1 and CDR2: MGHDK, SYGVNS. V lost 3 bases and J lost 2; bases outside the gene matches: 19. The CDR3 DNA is TGTGCCAGCAGTGACGTCCGGCAATCGACAGGGAAGGCCCCCTACGAGCAGTACTTC. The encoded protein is CASSDVRQSTGKAPYEQYF.

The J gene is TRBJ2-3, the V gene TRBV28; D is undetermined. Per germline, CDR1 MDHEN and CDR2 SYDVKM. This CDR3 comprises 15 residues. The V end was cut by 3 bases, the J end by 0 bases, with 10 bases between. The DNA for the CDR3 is TGTGCCAGCAGTTTCACCGGTCCTAGCACAGATACGCAGTATTTT. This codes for CASSFTGPSTDTQYF.

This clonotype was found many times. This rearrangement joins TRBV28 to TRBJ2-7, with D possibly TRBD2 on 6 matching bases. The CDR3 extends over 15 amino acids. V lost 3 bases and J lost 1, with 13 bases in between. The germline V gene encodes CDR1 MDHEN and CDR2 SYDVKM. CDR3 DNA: TGTGCCAGCAGTTTTCGGGGCGGGATGTCCTACGAGCAGTACTTC. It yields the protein CASSFRGGMSYEQYF. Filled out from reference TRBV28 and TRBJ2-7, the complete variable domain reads DVKVTQSSRYLVKRTGEKVFLECVQDMDHENMFWYRQDPGLGLRLIYFSYDVKMKEKGDIPEGYSVSREKKERFSLILESASTNQTSMYLCASSFRGGMSYEQYFGPGTRLTVT.

The CDR3 DNA follows: TGCAGTGCTTGTATTAGTTTGCAGACCCAGTACTTC. Protein product: CSACISLQTQYF. The chain combines TRBV20-1 with TRBJ2-5; D gene ambiguous. The CDR3 contains 12 residues. From germline, CDR1 is DFQATT and CDR2 SNEGSKA (reference sequence). Trimming stripped 5 bases from V and 6 bases from J, with 13 bases between.

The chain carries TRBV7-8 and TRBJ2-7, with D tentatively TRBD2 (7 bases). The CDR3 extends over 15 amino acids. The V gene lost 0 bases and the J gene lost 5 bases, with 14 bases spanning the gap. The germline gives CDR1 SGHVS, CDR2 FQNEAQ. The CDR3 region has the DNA TGTGCCAGCAGCTTAGCGGGGGGGGCTTGGAACGAGCAGTACTTC. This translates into CASSLAGGAWNEQYF.